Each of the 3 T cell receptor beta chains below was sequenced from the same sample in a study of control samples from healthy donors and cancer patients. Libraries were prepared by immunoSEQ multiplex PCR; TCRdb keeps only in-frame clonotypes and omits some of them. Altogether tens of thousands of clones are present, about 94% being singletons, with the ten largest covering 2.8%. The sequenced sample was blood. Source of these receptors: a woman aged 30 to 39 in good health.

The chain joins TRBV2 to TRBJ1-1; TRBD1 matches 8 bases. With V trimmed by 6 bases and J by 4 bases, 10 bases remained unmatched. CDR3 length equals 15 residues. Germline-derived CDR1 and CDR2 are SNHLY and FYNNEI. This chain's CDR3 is CASRENGQGGTEAFF. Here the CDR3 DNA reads TGTGCCAGCAGAGAAAACGGACAGGGCGGCACTGAAGCTTTCTTT.

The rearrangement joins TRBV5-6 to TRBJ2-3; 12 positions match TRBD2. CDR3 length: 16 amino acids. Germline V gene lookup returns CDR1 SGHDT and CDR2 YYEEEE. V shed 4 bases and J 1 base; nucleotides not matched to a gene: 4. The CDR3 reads CASSLRTSGGTDTQYF. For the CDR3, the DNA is TGTGCCAGCAGCCTACGGACTAGCGGGGGCACAGATACGCAGTATTTT.

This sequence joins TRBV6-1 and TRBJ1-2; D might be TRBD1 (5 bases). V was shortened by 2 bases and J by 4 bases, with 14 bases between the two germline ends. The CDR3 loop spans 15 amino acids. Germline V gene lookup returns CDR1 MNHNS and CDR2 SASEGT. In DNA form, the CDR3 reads TGTGCCAGCAGTGAATCCCGACAGACTAGCTATGGCTACACCTTC. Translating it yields CASSESRQTSYGYTF.